The 10 T cell receptor beta chains given below trace back to one sample, sequenced in a study of T cell responses to AZD1222 COVID-19 vaccine. Sequencing was performed with immunoSEQ multiplex PCR; in TCRdb, only in-frame clones are kept and a portion is missing. The top ten hold 0.95% to 1.5% of the sample, which has about 160,000 clones, roughly 94% seen once. The input for sequencing was peripheral blood, taken on day 0 of AZD1222 vaccination. The source of these receptors is an adult in good health.

The CDR3 is CASSLGIAKSDTQYF. CDR3 bases: TGTGCCAGCAGCTTAGGCATAGCGAAATCGGATACGCAGTATTTT. The chain uses TRBV11-1 and TRBJ2-3, with a possible D match to TRBD2 (5 bases). The ends were cut back, 1 base at V and 6 bases at J, with 14 bases in the middle. Germline CDR1 and CDR2: SGHAT and FQDESV (reference sequence). The length of the CDR3 is 15 residues.

The V gene is TRBV2, the J gene TRBJ2-2; possibly TRBD1 for D (5 bases). This CDR3 contains 14 residues. Germline assignment: CDR1 SNHLY and CDR2 FYNNEI. V was clipped by 4 bases and J by 4 bases, with 10 bases between them. CDR3 nucleotides: TGTGCCAGCAGTGGGACATACTTCACCGGGGAGCTGTTTTTT. This codes for CASSGTYFTGELFF.

V is TRBV6-1 and J is TRBJ2-3; 14 nucleotides agree with TRBD2. This CDR3 comprises 17 residues. Germline V gives CDR1 MNHNS, CDR2 SASEGT. Trimming cost V 2 bases and J 4 bases; bases outside gene matches: 5. Written as DNA, the CDR3 is TGTGCCAGCAGTGAAATTAGGACTAGCGGGGGGCCAGATACGCAGTATTTT. Protein sequence: CASSEIRTSGGPDTQYF.

V is TRBV19 and J is TRBJ2-7; D might be TRBD1 (5 bases). The germline V gene has CDR1 LNHDA and CDR2 SQIVND (reference sequence). Deletions cut 0 bases from V and 5 bases from J, with 8 bases between. This CDR3 spans 13 amino acids. As DNA, the CDR3 is TGTGCCAGTAGTATAGAATGGGGCGACGAGCAGTACGTC. Protein sequence: CASSIEWGDEQYV.

A single count supports this clone. The V call is TRBV7-8, the J call TRBJ2-7, with 7 bases fitting TRBD1. Germline assignment: CDR1 SGHVS and CDR2 FQNEAQ. The CDR3 consists of 15 residues. The V segment lost 2 bases and the J segment 10 bases; nucleotides outside the gene matches: 14. The CDR3 nucleotides read TGTGCCAGCAGCTTACACAGGGGCCCTTCTGAGGTACAGTACGTC. Its protein product is CASSLHRGPSEVQYV.

This clone was found once. This chain links TRBV11-1 with TRBJ1-1, with a weak D call TRBD1 (5 bases). The V gene lost 5 bases and the J gene lost 5 bases, with 18 bases spanning the gap. The germline V gene has CDR1 SGHAT and CDR2 FQDESV (reference sequence). CDR3 size: 15 residues. The DNA for the CDR3 is TGTGCCAGCAGCGTGGGGACTTCCCTGAGGACTGAAGCTTTCTTT. It is translated as CASSVGTSLRTEAFF.

The chain couples TRBV6-1 to TRBJ1-4; D unclear. Germline V gene sequence: CDR1 MNHNS, CDR2 SASEGT. This CDR3 has 16 residues. V was trimmed by 2 bases and J by 0 bases, leaving 10 bases between them. CDR3 DNA sequence: TGTGCCAGCAGTGAAATGGAGGGTGCAACTAATGAAAAACTGTTTTTT. Protein sequence: CASSEMEGATNEKLFF.

The V and J genes are TRBV7-2 and TRBJ2-3; 13 positions match TRBD2. The CDR3 has 17 amino acids. V trimming: 5 bases; J trimming: 2 bases; junction bases outside the gene matches: 7. CDR1 is SGHTA, CDR2 FQGNSA, per germline. CDR3 protein: CASSPRGLAGYTDTQYF. The CDR3, as DNA: TGTGCCAGCAGCCCTCGGGGACTAGCGGGATACACAGATACGCAGTATTTT.

The genes are TRBV5-1 and TRBJ1-1; TRBD1 matches 9 bases. There are 14 residues in the CDR3. Germline assignment: CDR1 SGHRS and CDR2 YFSETQ. Trimming at V came to 7 bases and at J to 5 bases, leaving 9 bases not matched to a gene. The CDR3 region is CASGTGTLRTEAFF. The CDR3 nucleotides read TGCGCCAGCGGGACAGGGACCCTGAGAACTGAAGCTTTCTTT.

The chain employs TRBV10-3 and TRBJ2-2; maybe TRBD2 (6 bases). Germline V CDR1 and CDR2: ENHRY, SYGVKD. Trimming removed 2 bases from V and 4 bases from J, with 14 bases in between. The CDR3 runs to 16 residues. The DNA of the CDR3 is TGTGCCATCAGTGAGAGGAGACTAGGCGGCACCGGGGAGCTGTTTTTT. Its translation is CAISERRLGGTGELFF.